These 20 T cell receptor beta chains were all obtained from the same sample, sequenced in a study of T cell repertoires in cytomegalovirus infection. One entry per CDR3 protein results from TCRdb running MiXCR on the reads. The table records approximately 750,000 distinct CDR3 sequences, 35% of them present only once. The source material was PBMCs. These receptors originate from a human donor in good health (CMV status not recorded). Some clones in this sample may be carry-over from other donors' samples.

V usage is TRBV7-9 and J usage is TRBJ1-2; no reliable D call. Between the trimmed V and J ends, which lost 3 bases and 0 bases, there was a span of 11 bases. The CDR3 is 15 amino acids. Germline loops: CDR1 SEHNR, CDR2 FQNEAQ (reference sequence). CDR3 DNA sequence: TGTGCCAGCAGCTTTTACAGTGCGGCTAACTATGGCTACACCTTC. This translates into CASSFYSAANYGYTF.

The chain links TRBV20-1 to TRBJ2-7; the D is unclear. The CDR3 covers 12 residues. V was clipped by 3 bases and J by 0 bases, with 6 bases between them. CDR1 is DFQATT, CDR2 SNEGSKA, per germline (reference sequence). Here the CDR3 reads CSARNPSYEQYF. For the CDR3, the DNA is TGCAGTGCTAGGAACCCCTCCTACGAGCAGTACTTC.

A few counts support this clonotype. V usage is TRBV6-8 and J usage is TRBJ1-2; D perhaps matches TRBD1 (5 bases). The CDR3 totals 13 residues. The germline gives CDR1 MNHGY, CDR2 SAAAGT. Trimming removed 11 bases from V and 5 bases from J, with 18 bases in between. In DNA, the CDR3 is TGTGCCGAAAGTGAAGGGGCGTTTTATGGCTACACCTTC. This sequence encodes CAESEGAFYGYTF.

The rearrangement links TRBV6-5 to TRBJ2-7; perhaps TRBD1 as D (6 bases). Germline lookup yields CDR1 MNHEY and CDR2 SVGAGI. The CDR3 consists of 13 residues. Trimming pared 5 bases from V and 5 bases from J, leaving 13 bases between. In DNA form, the CDR3 reads TGTGCCAGCAGTACAGGGATAGGGGACGAGCAGTACTTC. Amino acids: CASSTGIGDEQYF.

V usage is TRBV30 and J usage is TRBJ2-7, with TRBD2 identical over 8 bases. This CDR3 is 14 amino acids long. Germline V lookup: CDR1 GTSNPN, CDR2 SVGIG (reference sequence). V lost 0 bases to trimming and J lost 4 bases; unmatched junction nucleotides: 5. In DNA form, the CDR3 reads TGTGCCTGGAGTGTACACGGGGGGGGTTACGAGCAGTACTTC. It specifies CAWSVHGGGYEQYF.

The table lists this clonotype with a few counts. The chain joins TRBV28 to TRBJ1-5; D not certain. V lost 4 bases, J lost 0 bases, and 10 bases lay in between. The CDR3 extends over 15 amino acids. CDR1 and CDR2 (germline): MDHEN, SYDVKM. The CDR3 DNA follows: TGTGCCAGCAGTTCACCAGTCAGTAGCAATCAGCCCCAGCATTTT. It translates to CASSSPVSSNQPQHF.

The chain links TRBV27 to TRBJ2-3; TRBD1 aligns across 7 bases. This CDR3 contains 16 residues. Germline V gene lookup returns CDR1 MNHEY and CDR2 SMNVEV (reference sequence). The J segment lost 2 bases and the V segment lost 5 bases, leaving 10 bases of the junction unmatched. CDR3 in DNA: TGTGCCAGCAGTCCCCCGGGACAGCTAATCACAGATACGCAGTATTTT. It is translated as CASSPPGQLITDTQYF.

This clonotype came up a few times. This chain connects TRBV7-6 to TRBJ2-3; D tentatively reads TRBD1 or TRBD2 (6 bases each). The V gene lost 0 bases and the J gene lost 5 bases, with 12 bases spanning the gap. The CDR3 loop spans 15 amino acids. Germline V gene data show CDR1 as SGHVS and CDR2 as FNYEAQ. The CDR3: CASSLAGGRGDTQYF. CDR3 bases: TGTGCCAGCAGCTTAGCGGGGGGCCGCGGAGATACGCAGTATTTT. Using reference TRBV7-6 and TRBJ2-3 for the parts outside the CDR3, the full variable domain is GAGVSQSPRYKVTKRGQDVALRCDPISGHVSLYWYRQALGQGPEFLTYFNYEAQQDKSGLPNDRFSAERPEGSISTLTIQRTEQRDSAMYRCASSLAGGRGDTQYFGPGTRLTVL.

This clonotype appeared a single time. J is TRBJ2-1 and V is TRBV19; D possibly matches TRBD1 or TRBD2 (5 bases each). V was trimmed by 4 bases and J by 10 bases, leaving 14 bases between them. This CDR3 is 13 amino acids long. Germline V gene lookup returns CDR1 LNHDA and CDR2 SQIVND (reference sequence). CDR3 sequence: CASSKLGTLEQFF. The CDR3 nucleotides are TGTGCCAGTAGTAAGCTGGGGACCTTGGAGCAGTTCTTC.

A few counts support this clonotype. One end of the junction is discordant with germline, which a read error may explain. In DNA, the CDR3 is TGTGCTAGCAGCTTGGTCGGGAGCGGGGATACGCAGTATTTT. It translates to CASSLVGSGDTQYF. This chain links TRBV7-7 with TRBJ2-3; TRBD2 is a possible D gene (6 bases). In germline, CDR1 is SSHAT, CDR2 FNYEAQ (reference sequence). The CDR3 runs to 14 residues.

In regard to this clonotype: The junction departs from the called germline gene at one end, perhaps through a read error. The rearrangement links TRBV4-1 to TRBJ2-4, with D hard to call. The CDR3 has 17 residues. In germline, CDR1 is MGHRA, CDR2 YSYEKL. The CDR3 region is CSSSQDPPWSAKNIQYF. The CDR3 nucleotides are TGCTCCAGCAGCCAAGATCCCCCCTGGTCAGCCAAAAACATTCAGTACTTC.

This clonotype was counted only a few times. This chain uses TRBV19 with TRBJ1-5; the D is unclear. Germline CDR1 and CDR2: LNHDA and SQIVND (reference sequence). With 3 bases removed from V and 9 bases from J, the gap between germline ends came to 12 bases. This CDR3 region has 13 residues. The DNA for the CDR3 is TGTGCCAGTAGTATCGACGGTTTTCGGCCCCAGCATTTT. Amino acid sequence: CASSIDGFRPQHF.

The rearrangement uses TRBV29-1 and TRBJ2-2; 7 positions match TRBD1. The junction had 2 bases not matched to a gene; V was cut back by 4 bases and J by 0 bases. The germline V gene encodes CDR1 SQVTM and CDR2 ANQGSEA. This CDR3 spans 14 amino acids. Here the CDR3 DNA reads TGCAGCGTTGGAGACAGGGCGAACACCGGGGAGCTGTTTTTT. Amino acids: CSVGDRANTGELFF.

This clonotype was counted a few times. The chain employs TRBV4-2 and TRBJ2-7; 7 bases agree with TRBD2. CDR1 and CDR2 from the germline V gene are LGHNA and YNFKEQ. V lost 1 base and J lost 2; bases outside the gene matches: 2. There are 14 residues in the CDR3. The CDR3 loop reads CASSQGGGAYEQYF. The CDR3 DNA is TGTGCCAGCAGCCAAGGGGGGGGAGCCTACGAGCAGTACTTC.

Regarding this clonotype: A read error may account for a junction end that differs from germline. This chain joins TRBV7-2 and TRBJ1-2; tentative D call: TRBD1 (5 bases). The CDR3 runs 14 residues. Germline CDR1 is SGHTA and CDR2 is FQGNSA. The CDR3 protein is CASTAGEEVNCYAF. The DNA for the CDR3 is TGTGCCAGCACCGCGGGGGAGGAGGTGAATTGCTACGCCTTC.

This clonotype was counted at least ten times. This rearrangement joins TRBV25-1 to TRBJ2-7; possible D gene TRBD1, 6 bases. Germline V gene data show CDR1 as MGHDK and CDR2 as SYGVNS. Trimming took off 4 bases at V and 2 bases at J, with 15 bases between the two ends. This CDR3 contains 15 residues. The CDR3 loop is CASSVPGAPAYEQYF. The CDR3 DNA is TGTGCCAGCAGTGTCCCAGGGGCCCCCGCCTACGAGCAGTACTTC.

The J gene is TRBJ2-5, the V gene TRBV28, with 14 nucleotides matching TRBD2. Germline trimming cut 5 bases from V and 2 bases from J; bases unmatched to any gene: 19. CDR1 is MDHEN, CDR2 SYDVKM, per germline. The CDR3 sequence is 21 residues long. CDR3 loop: CASSPGLAGVAPRISQETQYF. The CDR3, as DNA: TGTGCCAGCAGTCCGGGACTAGCGGGAGTCGCCCCCCGAATTTCGCAAGAGACCCAGTACTTC.

V is TRBV6-6 and J is TRBJ1-1; D not certain. Germline V lookup: CDR1 MNHNY, CDR2 SVGAGI (reference sequence). The germline V and J ends were trimmed by 5 bases and 0 bases, with 13 bases remaining between them. The CDR3 is 15 amino acids. The CDR3 loop is CASSRPPSMNTEAFF. The DNA of the CDR3 is TGTGCCAGCAGTAGACCTCCATCAATGAACACTGAAGCTTTCTTT.

This clonotype turned up a few times. J is TRBJ1-5 and V is TRBV7-2; D gene unclear. Germline V lookup: CDR1 SGHTA, CDR2 FQGNSA. This CDR3 contains 15 residues. Trimming cost V 5 bases and J 8 bases, with 19 bases left between them. CDR3 nucleotide sequence: TGTGCCAGCAGCCAGGAGGTCGCGCAGCGGGAGCCCCAGCATTTT. Encoded protein: CASSQEVAQREPQHF.

This clonotype was seen repeatedly, ten times or more. The CDR3 DNA sequence: TGTGCCAGCAGTTTATGGACAGGGGGCGCCTCCTACGAGCAGTACTTC. Its translation is CASSLWTGGASYEQYF. J is TRBJ2-7 and V is TRBV27; 11 bases are shared with TRBD1. This CDR3 comprises 16 residues. After removal of 1 base from V and 0 bases from J, the junction contained 2 bases not matched to a gene. Per the germline V gene, CDR1 is MNHEY and CDR2 is SMNVEV (reference sequence).